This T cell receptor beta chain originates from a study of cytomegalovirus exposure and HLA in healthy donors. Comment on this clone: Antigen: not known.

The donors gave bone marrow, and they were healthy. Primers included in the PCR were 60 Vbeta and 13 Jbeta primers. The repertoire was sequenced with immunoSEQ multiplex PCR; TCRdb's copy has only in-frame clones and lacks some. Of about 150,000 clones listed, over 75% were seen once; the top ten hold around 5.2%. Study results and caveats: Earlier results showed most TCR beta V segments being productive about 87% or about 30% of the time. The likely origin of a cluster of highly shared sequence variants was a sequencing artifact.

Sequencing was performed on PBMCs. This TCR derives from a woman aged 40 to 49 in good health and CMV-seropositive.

CDR3 protein: CASSLPLGRVMNTEAFF. CDR3 in DNA: TGTGCCAGCAGTTTACCCTTGGGCAGGGTAATGAACACTGAAGCTTTCTTT. V gene TRBV28 combines with J gene TRBJ1-1; weak D call: TRBD1 (5 bases). CDR3 length: 17 amino acids. The germline V gene encodes CDR1 MDHEN and CDR2 SYDVKM. Deletions cut 2 bases from V and 0 bases from J, with 16 bases between.